A selection of T cell receptor beta chains follows, all from one sample in a study of blood T cells in healthy people across ages. TCRdb used MiXCR to reprocess the 5' RACE reads, holding one entry per CDR3 protein. The sample includes about 640,000 distinct CDR3 sequences, approximately 50% of them seen just once. The sample was blood. The receptors originated from a man aged 60 to 75 in good health. CDR3s include the opening cysteine and the closing phenylalanine or tryptophan. The D gene is left open where the match is weak. Size is omitted from some rows. Given values are once, few, many or a class for expanded clones.

>NA|TRBV6-5|NA|TRBJ2-7
CASRRGVVAEQYF
TGTGCCAGCCGGAGGGGGGTAGTGGCTGAGCAGTACTTC
>TRBD1|TRBV3-1|NA|TRBJ1-5
CASSQGQGHQPQHF
TGTGCCAGCAGCCAAGGACAGGGACATCAGCCCCAGCATTTT
>NA|TRBV10-2|NA|TRBJ1-4
CASSDQGEEKLFF
TGCGCCAGCAGTGATCAAGGGGAAGAAAAACTGTTTTTT
>NA|TRBV5-1|NA|TRBJ2-5
CASSLDSRNNEQYF
TGCGCCAGCAGCTTGGATAGCCGCAACAATGAGCAGTACTTC
>TRBD1|TRBV11-2|NA|TRBJ1-6
CASSSGQVSPLHF
TGTGCCAGCAGCTCCGGACAGGTTTCACCCCTCCACTTT
>NA|TRBV20-1|NA|TRBJ2-3
CSASLGFDTQYF
TGCAGTGCAAGTTTGGGGTTCGATACGCAGTATTTT
>NA|TRBV15|NA|TRBJ2-7
CATSRDPGVEYEQYF
TGTGCCACCAGCAGAGATCCAGGGGTGGAATACGAGCAGTACTTC
>TRBD2|TRBV28|NA|TRBJ2-1
CASSLWGLAGGRQFF
TGTGCCAGCAGTTTATGGGGACTAGCGGGGGGGCGGCAGTTCTTC
>NA|TRBV11-2|NA|TRBJ2-1
CASSLMGAEQFF
TGTGCCAGCAGCTTAATGGGGGCTGAGCAGTTCTTC
>NA|TRBV3-1|NA|TRBJ1-2
CASSLSEGGYTF
TGTGCCAGCAGCCTATCGGAGGGAGGCTACACCTTC
>TRBD1|TRBV5-1|few|TRBJ2-1
CASSLAQGEQFF
TGCGCCAGCAGCTTGGCACAGGGGGAGCAGTTCTTC
>TRBD1|TRBV7-2|NA|TRBJ1-2
CASSSRTGGRYGYTF
TGTGCCAGCAGCTCTAGGACAGGGGGGAGGTATGGCTACACCTTC
>NA|TRBV11-2|NA|TRBJ1-1
CASSLSQANTEAFF
TGTGCCAGCAGCTTATCACAGGCGAACACTGAAGCTTTCTTT
>NA|TRBV4-3|NA|TRBJ2-3
CASSQEGRRGDTQYF
TGCGCCAGCAGCCAAGAGGGCAGGAGGGGAGATACGCAGTATTTT
>NA|TRBV5-1|once|TRBJ1-4
CASSLGGFSEKLFF
TGCGCCAGCAGCTTGGGGGGGTTCAGCGAAAAACTGTTTTTT
>TRBD2|TRBV27|NA|TRBJ2-7
CASSSHRDYVYEQYF
TGTGCCAGCAGTTCCCACCGGGACTACGTTTACGAGCAGTACTTC
>NA|TRBV6-5|NA|TRBJ1-2
CASSYEPGSLGGYTF
TGTGCCAGCAGTTACGAGCCAGGATCCCTGGGTGGCTACACCTTC
>NA|TRBV5-1|few|TRBJ2-1
CASSSLPNNEQFF
TGCGCCAGCAGTAGCCTGCCGAATAATGAGCAGTTCTTC
>NA|TRBV6-6|NA|TRBJ1-5
CASSYSIWGGNQPQHF
TGTGCCAGCAGTTACTCGATCTGGGGAGGTAATCAGCCCCAGCATTTT
>TRBD2|TRBV6-5|few|TRBJ2-5
CASSYTPGLAGEVTQYF
TGTGCCAGCAGTTACACCCCGGGACTAGCGGGGGAGGTGACCCAGTACTTC
>NA|TRBV27|NA|TRBJ1-2
CASSLSSGGLNYGYTF
TGTGCCAGCAGTTTATCATCGGGGGGGCTTAACTATGGCTACACCTTC
>NA|TRBV7-2|NA|TRBJ2-5
CASSPQTGHQETQYF
TGTGCCAGCAGCCCGCAGACAGGACACCAAGAGACCCAGTACTTC
>NA|TRBV21-1|NA|TRBJ2-1
CASSRNSTTYNEQFF
TGTGCCAGCAGCCGCAACAGCACTACCTACAATGAGCAGTTCTTC
>TRBD1|TRBV6-5|NA|TRBJ1-5
CASSRQGIGQPQHF
TGTGCCAGCAGCCGACAGGGGATTGGTCAGCCCCAGCATTTT
>NA|TRBV9|NA|TRBJ2-7
CASSPHGQIYEQYF
TGTGCCAGCAGCCCACACGGACAGATTTACGAGCAGTACTTC
>NA|TRBV7-2|NA|TRBJ2-5
CASRTSWVQETQYF
TGTGCCAGCAGAACATCTTGGGTACAAGAGACCCAGTACTTC
>NA|TRBV12-3/TRBV12-4|few|TRBJ2-1
CASSFGWVEQFF
TGTGCCAGCAGTTTTGGTTGGGTTGAGCAGTTCTTC
>TRBD2|TRBV29-1|NA|TRBJ2-5
CSVGTSGGQHNEQYF
TGCAGCGTCGGGACTAGCGGGGGACAACACAATGAACAGTACTTC
>NA|TRBV12-3/TRBV12-4|NA|TRBJ2-5
CASSLGRGGRETQYF
TGTGCCAGCAGTTTAGGGAGGGGGGGACGGGAGACCCAGTACTTC
>TRBD2|TRBV5-1|NA|TRBJ2-5
CASSSLAGEGQYF
TGCGCCAGCAGCTCTCTAGCGGGTGAGGGGCAGTACTTC
>TRBD2|TRBV9|few|TRBJ2-5
CASSVGNSGGQETQYF
TGTGCCAGCAGCGTAGGTAATAGCGGGGGACAAGAGACCCAGTACTTC
>NA|TRBV28|NA|TRBJ2-3
CASSPGGQGGTDTQYF
TGTGCCAGCAGTCCTGGGGGACAAGGGGGCACAGATACGCAGTATTTT
>TRBD1|TRBV29-1|NA|TRBJ2-7
CSVEEPQGLAYEQYF
TGCAGCGTTGAAGAACCACAGGGGCTGGCCTACGAGCAGTACTTC
>NA|TRBV4-2|NA|TRBJ2-7
CASSQWAGPYEQYF
TGTGCCAGCAGCCAGTGGGCAGGGCCATACGAGCAGTACTTC
>NA|TRBV14|NA|TRBJ2-7
CASSQLGGALWGEQYF
TGTGCCAGCAGCCAATTAGGTGGGGCCTTATGGGGTGAGCAGTACTTC
>TRBD1|TRBV18|NA|TRBJ2-1
CASSPGRGQETQFF
TGTGCCAGCTCACCAGGCAGGGGGCAAGAGACCCAGTTCTTC
>TRBD2|TRBV20-1|many|TRBJ2-7
CSARDLGTSGYEQYF
TGCAGTGCTAGAGATCTTGGAACTAGCGGGTACGAGCAGTACTTC
>TRBD2|TRBV6-4|NA|TRBJ2-1
CASSDFGGDEQFF
TGTGCCAGCAGTGACTTTGGGGGGGATGAGCAGTTCTTC
>NA|TRBV15|NA|TRBJ1-1
CATSRDRARPGAFF
TGTGCCACCAGCAGAGACAGGGCCCGGCCGGGGGCTTTCTTT
>NA|TRBV18|NA|TRBJ2-7
CASSPGWRYEQYF
TGTGCCAGCTCACCAGGGTGGCGGTACGAGCAGTACTTC
>TRBD1|TRBV6-1|NA|TRBJ2-5
CASSITGGAERYF
TGTGCCAGCAGTATAACAGGGGGCGCCGAGCGGTACTTC
>TRBD1|TRBV28|few|TRBJ2-7
CASSSTGGQGAYEQYF
TGTGCCAGCAGTTCCACGGGCGGACAGGGTGCCTACGAGCAGTACTTC
>TRBD1|TRBV20-1|NA|TRBJ2-3
CSAPEQGMDTQYF
TGCAGTGCCCCAGAACAGGGGATGGATACGCAGTATTTT
>TRBD1|TRBV7-9|NA|TRBJ2-1
CASSPAGTGGPSHNEQFF
TGTGCCAGCAGCCCAGCCGGGACAGGGGGACCTTCTCACAATGAGCAGTTCTTC
>NA|TRBV20-1|few|TRBJ2-1
CSASTHKTVGNEQFF
TGCAGTGCTAGTACGCATAAGACTGTCGGCAATGAGCAGTTCTTC
>TRBD1|TRBV3-1|few|TRBJ2-7
CASSQEYRGSHEQYF
TGTGCCAGCAGCCAAGAATACAGGGGGAGCCACGAGCAGTACTTC
>TRBD2|TRBV29-1|few|TRBJ2-1
CSAAGTSGRGEQFF
TGCAGCGCCGCCGGGACTAGCGGGAGGGGTGAGCAGTTCTTC
>TRBD1|TRBV20-1|NA|TRBJ1-2
CSAHRDRVYGYTF
TGCAGTGCCCATAGGGACAGGGTCTATGGCTACACCTTC